This is a list of T cell receptor beta chains from one sample in a study of control samples from healthy donors and cancer patients. The protocol was immunoSEQ multiplex PCR, while the TCRdb copy is restricted to in-frame clones and leaves out a portion. The sample lists approximately 220,000 clones, around 94% occurring once. The sequenced sample was blood. The receptors derive from a man in his fifties or sixties in good health. CDR3s include the opening cysteine and the closing phenylalanine or tryptophan. D genes are given only for firm matches. Clone sizes are given selectively: once, few, many, or a class where the clone is expanded.

j_gene: TRBJ2-2; abundance: .; v_gene: TRBV5-1; d_gene: TRBD1; CDR3aa: CASSPGQGFRELFF; CDR3nt: TGCGCCAGCAGCCCAGGACAGGGGTTCAGGGAGCTGTTTTTT
j_gene: TRBJ2-5; abundance: .; v_gene: TRBV6-1; d_gene: TRBD2; CDR3aa: CASSEWGTSVETQYF; CDR3nt: TGTGCCAGCAGTGAATGGGGGACTAGCGTAGAGACCCAGTACTTC
j_gene: TRBJ2-3; abundance: .; v_gene: TRBV5-1; d_gene: TRBD2; CDR3aa: CASSPNLAGGFDTQYF; CDR3nt: TGCGCCAGCAGCCCCAACCTAGCGGGGGGTTTCGATACGCAGTATTTT
j_gene: TRBJ1-6; abundance: .; v_gene: TRBV5-6; d_gene: .; CDR3aa: CASSLGDKNSPLHF; CDR3nt: TGTGCCAGCAGCTTGGGGGACAAGAATTCACCCCTCCACTTT
j_gene: TRBJ2-6; abundance: .; v_gene: TRBV27; d_gene: .; CDR3aa: CASSFMSGGANVLTF; CDR3nt: TGTGCCAGCAGTTTCATGAGCGGGGGGGCCAACGTCCTGACTTTC
j_gene: TRBJ1-5; abundance: .; v_gene: TRBV30; d_gene: .; CDR3aa: CAWRQEAHQPQHF; CDR3nt: TGTGCCTGGAGACAGGAGGCCCATCAGCCCCAGCATTTT
j_gene: TRBJ1-5; abundance: .; v_gene: TRBV6-5; d_gene: TRBD1; CDR3aa: CASRRQGDQPQHF; CDR3nt: TGTGCCAGCAGGCGACAGGGAGACCAGCCCCAGCATTTT
j_gene: TRBJ2-7; abundance: .; v_gene: TRBV5-1; d_gene: TRBD1; CDR3aa: CASSSGTEDEQYF; CDR3nt: TGCGCCAGCAGCTCCGGGACAGAAGACGAGCAGTACTTC
j_gene: TRBJ2-6; abundance: .; v_gene: TRBV7-9; d_gene: .; CDR3aa: CASRSEGGANVLTF; CDR3nt: TGTGCCAGCCGTTCGGAGGGTGGGGCCAACGTCCTGACTTTC
j_gene: TRBJ2-7; abundance: .; v_gene: TRBV2; d_gene: TRBD2; CDR3aa: CASSESGGKKDYEQYF; CDR3nt: TGTGCCAGCAGTGAAAGCGGGGGGAAAAAGGATTACGAGCAGTACTTC
j_gene: TRBJ2-1; abundance: once; v_gene: TRBV5-1; d_gene: .; CDR3aa: CASNNQAGVGNEQFF; CDR3nt: TGCGCCAGCAACAACCAGGCAGGGGTGGGCAATGAGCAGTTCTTC
j_gene: TRBJ1-2; abundance: .; v_gene: TRBV7-2; d_gene: TRBD1; CDR3aa: CASSTQGADYGYTF; CDR3nt: TGTGCCAGCAGCACCCAGGGGGCCGACTATGGCTACACCTTC
j_gene: TRBJ2-5; abundance: .; v_gene: TRBV12-3/TRBV12-4; d_gene: .; CDR3aa: CASSLRAEETQYF; CDR3nt: TGTGCCAGCAGTTTACGCGCGGAAGAGACCCAGTACTTC
j_gene: TRBJ1-2; abundance: .; v_gene: TRBV6-5; d_gene: TRBD1; CDR3aa: CASSPGTATNYGYTF; CDR3nt: TGTGCCAGCAGTCCCGGGACAGCTACTAACTATGGCTACACCTTC
j_gene: TRBJ1-2; abundance: .; v_gene: TRBV28; d_gene: .; CDR3aa: CASTLGQSYGYTF; CDR3nt: TGTGCCAGCACCCTCGGACAGAGCTATGGCTACACCTTC
j_gene: TRBJ1-2; abundance: .; v_gene: TRBV27; d_gene: TRBD1; CDR3aa: CASSLGTDYGYTF; CDR3nt: TGTGCCAGCAGTTTAGGGACAGATTATGGCTACACCTTC
j_gene: TRBJ1-1; abundance: .; v_gene: TRBV6-6; d_gene: .; CDR3aa: CASSFIGYTEAFF; CDR3nt: TGTGCCAGCAGTTTTATTGGGTACACTGAAGCTTTCTTT